Detailed here is one TCR beta chain. Its antigen is undetermined. The CDR3 runs to 14 residues. The data were obtained in a study of T cell responses to AZD1222 COVID-19 vaccine. Whole-study context: The study pooled second doses at about 4 or about 12 weeks. Whole-study results and caveats: In a largely white British group with more females than males, clonal diversity was possibly underestimated.

Data came from immunoSEQ multiplex PCR; TCRdb stores just in-frame clones and leaves some out. The sample has roughly 190,000 clones, 80% to 95% seen once. The chain combines TRBV21-1 with TRBJ2-7; the table's D gene call, TRBD1, was not cross checked with the DNA. TRBV21-1 is deemed a pseudogene. This receptor was obtained from an adult in good health. This sample comprised peripheral blood, obtained on day 0 of AZD1222 vaccination. The CDR3 loop is CASSPGTGTYEQYF. Written as DNA, the CDR3 is TGTGCCAGCAGCCCCGGGACAGGGACCTACGAGCAGTACTTC.